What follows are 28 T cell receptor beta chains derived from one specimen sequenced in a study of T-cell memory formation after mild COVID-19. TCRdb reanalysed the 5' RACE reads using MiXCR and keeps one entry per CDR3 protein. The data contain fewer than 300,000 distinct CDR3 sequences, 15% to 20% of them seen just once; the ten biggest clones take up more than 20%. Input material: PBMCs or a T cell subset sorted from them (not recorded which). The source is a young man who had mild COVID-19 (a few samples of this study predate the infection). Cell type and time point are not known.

In DNA form, the CDR3 reads TGTGCCATCAGTGAGTCGATTAGCGGGTCCTCCTACGAGCAGTACTTC. This translates into CAISESISGSSYEQYF. V and J are TRBV10-3 and TRBJ2-7, with 7 nucleotides matching TRBD2. Germline assignment: CDR1 ENHRY and CDR2 SYGVKD. After removal of 0 bases from V and 0 bases from J, the junction contained 5 bases not matched to a gene. The length of the CDR3 is 16 residues.

The CDR3 loop reads CASSRQERQTQYF. The CDR3, as DNA: TGTGCCAGCAGCCGACAGGAAAGACAGACCCAGTACTTC. The gene calls are TRBV7-9 and TRBJ2-5; D is possibly TRBD1 (6 bases). V was cut by 5 bases and J by 6 bases, with 13 bases left in between. The CDR3 totals 13 residues. Germline values: CDR1 SEHNR, CDR2 FQNEAQ (reference sequence).

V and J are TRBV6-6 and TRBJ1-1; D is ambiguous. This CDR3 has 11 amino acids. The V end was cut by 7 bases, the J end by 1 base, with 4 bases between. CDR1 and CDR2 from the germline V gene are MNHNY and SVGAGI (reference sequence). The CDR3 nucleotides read TGTGCCAGCACAGGGAACACTGAAGCTTTCTTT. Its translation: CASTGNTEAFF.

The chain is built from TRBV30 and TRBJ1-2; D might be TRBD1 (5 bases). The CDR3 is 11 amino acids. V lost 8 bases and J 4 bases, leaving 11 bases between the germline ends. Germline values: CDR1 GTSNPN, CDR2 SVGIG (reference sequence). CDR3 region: CARSQGYGYTF. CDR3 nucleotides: TGTGCCAGGTCCCAGGGCTATGGCTACACCTTC.

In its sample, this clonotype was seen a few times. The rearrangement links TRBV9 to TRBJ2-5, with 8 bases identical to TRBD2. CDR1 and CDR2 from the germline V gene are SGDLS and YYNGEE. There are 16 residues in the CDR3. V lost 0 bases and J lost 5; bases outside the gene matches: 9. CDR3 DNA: TGTGCCAGCAGCGTAGGGTCGCGGGGGGCCGATGAGACCCAGTACTTC. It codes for CASSVGSRGADETQYF.

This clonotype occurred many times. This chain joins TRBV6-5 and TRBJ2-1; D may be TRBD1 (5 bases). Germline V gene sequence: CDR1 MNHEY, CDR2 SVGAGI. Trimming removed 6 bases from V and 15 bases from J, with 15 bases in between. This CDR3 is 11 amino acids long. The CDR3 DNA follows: TGTGCCAGCAGAGCAGGGTCCGCGGTGTTCTTC. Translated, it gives CASRAGSAVFF.

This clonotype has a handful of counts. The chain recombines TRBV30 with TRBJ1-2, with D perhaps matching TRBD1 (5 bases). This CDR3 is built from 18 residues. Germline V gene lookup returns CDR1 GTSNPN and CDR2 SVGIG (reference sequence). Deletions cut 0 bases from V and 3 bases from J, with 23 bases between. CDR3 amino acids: CAWSVLGEFTRKDYGYTF. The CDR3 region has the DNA TGTGCCTGGAGTGTACTGGGGGAATTTACCAGGAAGGACTATGGCTACACCTTC.

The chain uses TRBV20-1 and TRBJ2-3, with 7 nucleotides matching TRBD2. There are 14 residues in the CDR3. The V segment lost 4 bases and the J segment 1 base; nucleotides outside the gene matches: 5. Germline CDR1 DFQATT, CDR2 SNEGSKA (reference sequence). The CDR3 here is CSAIRGGGTDTQYF. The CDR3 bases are TGCAGTGCTATTCGCGGGGGAGGCACAGATACGCAGTATTTT.

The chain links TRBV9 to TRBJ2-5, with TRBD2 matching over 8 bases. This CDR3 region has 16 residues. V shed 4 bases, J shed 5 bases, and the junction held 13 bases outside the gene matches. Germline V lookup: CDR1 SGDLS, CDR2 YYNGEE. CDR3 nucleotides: TGTGCCAGCAGCCGATCCGCCCCGGGACTAGGGGAGACCCAGTACTTC. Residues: CASSRSAPGLGETQYF. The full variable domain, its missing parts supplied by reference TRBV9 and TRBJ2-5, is DSGVTQTPKHLITATGQRVTLRCSPRSGDLSVYWYQQSLDQGLQFLIQYYNGEERAKGNILERFSAQQFPDLHSELNLSSLELGDSALYFCASSRSAPGLGETQYFGPGTRLLVL.

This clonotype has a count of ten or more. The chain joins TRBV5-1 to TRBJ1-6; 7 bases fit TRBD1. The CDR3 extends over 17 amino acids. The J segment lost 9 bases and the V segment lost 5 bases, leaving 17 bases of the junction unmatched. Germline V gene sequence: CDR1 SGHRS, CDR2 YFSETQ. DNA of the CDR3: TGCGCCAGCAGTTTGATCGGAACAGGGGCAGCGGGTTCACCCCTCCACTTT. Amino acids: CASSLIGTGAAGSPLHF.

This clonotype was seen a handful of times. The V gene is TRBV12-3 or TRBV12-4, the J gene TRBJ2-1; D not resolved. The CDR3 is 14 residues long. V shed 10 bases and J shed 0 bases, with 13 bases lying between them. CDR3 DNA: TGTGCCACCTCGACACGTAACTCCTACAATGAGCAGTTCTTC. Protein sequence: CATSTRNSYNEQFF.

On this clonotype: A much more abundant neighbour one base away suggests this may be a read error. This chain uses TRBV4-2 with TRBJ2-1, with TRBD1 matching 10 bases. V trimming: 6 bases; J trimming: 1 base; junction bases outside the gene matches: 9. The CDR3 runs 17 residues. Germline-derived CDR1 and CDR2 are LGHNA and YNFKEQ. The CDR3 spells CASRPHGTGDSYNEQFF. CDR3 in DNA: TGTGCCAGCAGACCTCACGGGACAGGGGATTCCTACAATGAGCAGTTCTTC.

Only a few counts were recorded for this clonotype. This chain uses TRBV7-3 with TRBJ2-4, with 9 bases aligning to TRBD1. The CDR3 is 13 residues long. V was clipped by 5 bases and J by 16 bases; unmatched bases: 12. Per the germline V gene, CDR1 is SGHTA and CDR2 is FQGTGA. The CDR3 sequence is CASSPSTGTGKYF. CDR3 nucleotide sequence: TGTGCCAGCAGCCCTAGCACAGGGACAGGGAAATACTTC.

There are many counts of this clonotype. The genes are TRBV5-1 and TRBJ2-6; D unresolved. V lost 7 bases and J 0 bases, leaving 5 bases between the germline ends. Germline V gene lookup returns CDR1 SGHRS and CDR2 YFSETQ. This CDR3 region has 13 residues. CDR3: CASRISGANVLTF. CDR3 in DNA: TGCGCCAGCCGAATCTCTGGGGCCAACGTCCTGACTTTC.

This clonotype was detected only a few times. The CDR3 region has the DNA TGTGCCAGCAGTGTCAGCGGGGGGGCCTATGAGCAGTTCTTC. Translation gives CASSVSGGAYEQFF. J is TRBJ2-1 and V is TRBV2, with 10 bases aligning to TRBD2. CDR1 is SNHLY, CDR2 FYNNEI, per germline. V lost 4 bases to trimming and J lost 8 bases; unmatched junction nucleotides: 5. The CDR3 sequence is 14 residues long.

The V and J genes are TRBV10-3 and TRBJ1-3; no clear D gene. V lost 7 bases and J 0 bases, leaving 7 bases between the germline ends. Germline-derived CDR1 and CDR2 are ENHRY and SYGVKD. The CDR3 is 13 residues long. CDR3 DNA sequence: TGTGCCATCACCCCCTCCTCTGGAAACACCATATATTTT. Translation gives CAITPSSGNTIYF.

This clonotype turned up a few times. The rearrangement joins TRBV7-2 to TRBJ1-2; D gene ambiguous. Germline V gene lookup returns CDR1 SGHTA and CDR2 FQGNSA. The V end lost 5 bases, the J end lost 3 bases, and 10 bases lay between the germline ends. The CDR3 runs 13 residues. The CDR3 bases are TGTGCCAGCAGCCTAGACCAGCACTATGGCTACACCTTC. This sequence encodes CASSLDQHYGYTF.

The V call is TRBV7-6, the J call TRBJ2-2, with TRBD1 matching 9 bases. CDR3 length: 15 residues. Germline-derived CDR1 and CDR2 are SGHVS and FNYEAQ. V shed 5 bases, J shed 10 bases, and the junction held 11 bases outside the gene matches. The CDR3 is CASSPRDRDPTELFF. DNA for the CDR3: TGTGCCAGCAGCCCCCGGGACAGGGATCCCACGGAGCTGTTTTTT.

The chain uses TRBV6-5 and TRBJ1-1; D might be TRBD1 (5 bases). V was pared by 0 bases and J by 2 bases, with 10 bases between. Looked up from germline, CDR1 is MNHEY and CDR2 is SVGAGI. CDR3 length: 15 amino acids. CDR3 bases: TGTGCCAGCAGTTACTCGATTCAGGGAAACACTGAAGCTTTCTTT. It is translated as CASSYSIQGNTEAFF.

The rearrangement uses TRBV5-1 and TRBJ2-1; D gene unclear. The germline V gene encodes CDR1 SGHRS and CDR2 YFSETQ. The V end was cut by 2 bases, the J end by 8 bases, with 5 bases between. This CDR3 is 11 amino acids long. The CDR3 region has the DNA TGCGCCAGCAGCTTCAACGATGAGCAGTTCTTC. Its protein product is CASSFNDEQFF.

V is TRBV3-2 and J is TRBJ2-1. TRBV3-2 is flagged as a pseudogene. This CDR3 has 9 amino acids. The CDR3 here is CASSRTQFF. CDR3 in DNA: TGTGCCAGCAGCCGAACGCAGTTCTTC.

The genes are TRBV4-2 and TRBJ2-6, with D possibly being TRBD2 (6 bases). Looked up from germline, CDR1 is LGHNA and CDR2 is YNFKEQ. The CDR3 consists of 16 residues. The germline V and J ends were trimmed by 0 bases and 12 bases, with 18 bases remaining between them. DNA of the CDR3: TGTGCCAGCAGCCAAGATCTCGTCGGCGGGGCCGGCGTCCTGACTTTC. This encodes CASSQDLVGGAGVLTF.

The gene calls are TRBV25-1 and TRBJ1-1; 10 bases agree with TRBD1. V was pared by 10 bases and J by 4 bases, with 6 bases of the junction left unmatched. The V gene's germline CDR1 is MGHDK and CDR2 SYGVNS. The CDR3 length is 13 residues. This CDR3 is CATTWTGGTEAFF. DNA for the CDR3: TGTGCCACCACCTGGACAGGGGGCACTGAAGCTTTCTTT.

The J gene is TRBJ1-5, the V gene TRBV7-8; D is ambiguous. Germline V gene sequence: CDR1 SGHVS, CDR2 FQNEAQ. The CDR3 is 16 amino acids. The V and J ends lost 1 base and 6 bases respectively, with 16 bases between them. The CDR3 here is CASSLGSGLWVQPQHF. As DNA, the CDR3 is TGTGCCAGCAGCTTAGGTAGCGGGTTGTGGGTTCAGCCCCAGCATTTT.

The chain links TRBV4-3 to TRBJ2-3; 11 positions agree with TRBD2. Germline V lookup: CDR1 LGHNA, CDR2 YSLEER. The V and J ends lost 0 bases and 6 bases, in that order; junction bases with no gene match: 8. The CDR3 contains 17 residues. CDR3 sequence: CASSQDLAGGQADTQYF. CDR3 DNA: TGCGCCAGCAGCCAAGATCTAGCGGGGGGCCAGGCGGATACGCAGTATTTT.

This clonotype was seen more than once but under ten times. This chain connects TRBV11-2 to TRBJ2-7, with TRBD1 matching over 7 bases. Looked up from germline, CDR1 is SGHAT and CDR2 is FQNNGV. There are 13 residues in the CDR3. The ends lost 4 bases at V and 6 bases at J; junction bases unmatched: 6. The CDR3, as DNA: TGTGCCAGCAGCTACACGACAGGGCCCGAGCAGTACTTC. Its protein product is CASSYTTGPEQYF.

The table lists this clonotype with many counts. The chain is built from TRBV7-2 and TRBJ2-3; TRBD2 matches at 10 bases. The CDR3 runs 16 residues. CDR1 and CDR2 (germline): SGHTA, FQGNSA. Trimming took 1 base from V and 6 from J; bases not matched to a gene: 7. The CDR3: CASSLGVAGGADTQYF. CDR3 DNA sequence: TGTGCCAGCAGCTTAGGGGTAGCGGGGGGCGCCGATACGCAGTATTTT.

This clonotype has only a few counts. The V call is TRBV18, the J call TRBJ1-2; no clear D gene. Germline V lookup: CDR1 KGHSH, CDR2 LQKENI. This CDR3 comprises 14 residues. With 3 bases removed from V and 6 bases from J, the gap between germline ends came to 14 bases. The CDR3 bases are TGTGCCAGCTCACCCTTGACGGGAGGGAATGGCTACACCTTC. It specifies CASSPLTGGNGYTF.